A selection of T cell receptor beta chains follows, all from one sample in a study of early T cells in non-severe SARS-CoV-2 infection. TCRdb used MiXCR to reprocess the 5' RACE reads, holding one entry per CDR3 protein. In the table there are some 54,000 distinct CDR3 sequences, under 10% of which are singletons. Sequenced: whole blood. These receptors originate from an adult who was a healthcare worker with PCR-confirmed SARS-CoV-2 infection or an uninfected control (not recorded which). The CDR3 runs from the conserved cysteine through the conserved F or W. A D gene is named only where the DNA matches it firmly. Clone sizes are shown as once, few or many counts, or a class when the clone is expanded.

TRBJ2-4	TRBV10-3	many	TRBD1	CATTGTDRDQNIQYF	TGTGCCACCACTGGCACCGACAGGGACCAAAACATTCAGTACTTC
TRBJ1-1	TRBV24-1	many	TRBD1	CATTQGDYTEAFF	TGTGCCACCACGCAGGGGGATTACACTGAAGCTTTCTTT
TRBJ1-2	TRBV29-1	many	TRBD1	CSVEAQDRGGGYTF	TGCAGCGTTGAAGCTCAAGACAGGGGGGGCGGCTACACCTTC
TRBJ1-1	TRBV10-3	many	.	CAIAGGSREAFF	TGTGCCATCGCTGGAGGCAGCCGCGAAGCTTTCTTT
TRBJ2-5	TRBV14	many	.	CASSQDAGAFGETQYF	TGTGCCAGCAGCCAAGACGCAGGGGCTTTCGGGGAGACCCAGTACTTC
TRBJ2-1	TRBV29-1	few	.	CSAGTFQYDEQFF	TGCAGCGCTGGGACTTTTCAGTACGATGAGCAGTTCTTC
TRBJ2-7	TRBV9	few	TRBD1	CASSGDRDLLVFSEQYF	TGTGCCAGCAGCGGGGACAGGGACCTCCTCGTGTTTTCCGAGCAGTACTTC
TRBJ1-1	TRBV12-5	few	.	CASGSGRSNTEAFF	TGTGCTAGTGGTTCGGGACGGTCGAACACTGAAGCTTTCTTT
TRBJ2-1	TRBV20-1	many	TRBD2	CSASPAGGYNEQFF	TGCAGTGCTAGTCCAGCGGGAGGTTACAATGAGCAGTTCTTC
TRBJ2-3	TRBV20-1	many	.	CSARGGTDTQYF	TGCAGTGCTAGAGGGGGCACAGATACGCAGTATTTT